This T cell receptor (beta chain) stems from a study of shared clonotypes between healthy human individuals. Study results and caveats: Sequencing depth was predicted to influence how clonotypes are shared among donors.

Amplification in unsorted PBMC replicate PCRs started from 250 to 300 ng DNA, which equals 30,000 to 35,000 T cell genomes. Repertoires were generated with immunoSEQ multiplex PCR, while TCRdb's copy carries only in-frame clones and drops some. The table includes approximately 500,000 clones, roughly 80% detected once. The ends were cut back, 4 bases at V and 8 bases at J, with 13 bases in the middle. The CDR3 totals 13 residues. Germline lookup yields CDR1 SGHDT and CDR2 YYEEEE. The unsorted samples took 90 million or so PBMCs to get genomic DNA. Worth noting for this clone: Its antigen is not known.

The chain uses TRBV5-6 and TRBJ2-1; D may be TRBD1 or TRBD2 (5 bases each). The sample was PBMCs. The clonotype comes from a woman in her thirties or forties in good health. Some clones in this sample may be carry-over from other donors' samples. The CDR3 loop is CASSPAVGDEQFF. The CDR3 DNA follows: TGTGCCAGCAGCCCGGCCGTGGGGGATGAGCAGTTCTTC.